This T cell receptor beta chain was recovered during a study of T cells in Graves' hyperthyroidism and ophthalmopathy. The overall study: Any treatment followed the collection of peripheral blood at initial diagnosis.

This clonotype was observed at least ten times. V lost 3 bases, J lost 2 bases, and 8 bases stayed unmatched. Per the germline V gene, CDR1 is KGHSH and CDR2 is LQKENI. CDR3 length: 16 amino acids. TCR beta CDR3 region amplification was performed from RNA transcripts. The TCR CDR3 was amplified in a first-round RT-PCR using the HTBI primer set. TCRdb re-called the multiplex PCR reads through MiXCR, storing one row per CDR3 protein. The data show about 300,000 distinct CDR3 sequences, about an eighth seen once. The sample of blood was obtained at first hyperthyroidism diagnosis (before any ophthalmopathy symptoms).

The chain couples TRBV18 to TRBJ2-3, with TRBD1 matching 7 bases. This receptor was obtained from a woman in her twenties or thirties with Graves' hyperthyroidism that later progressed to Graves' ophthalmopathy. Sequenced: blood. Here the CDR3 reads CASSPRQGAITDTQYF. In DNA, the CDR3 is TGTGCCAGCTCACCCCGACAGGGCGCAATCACAGATACGCAGTATTTT.